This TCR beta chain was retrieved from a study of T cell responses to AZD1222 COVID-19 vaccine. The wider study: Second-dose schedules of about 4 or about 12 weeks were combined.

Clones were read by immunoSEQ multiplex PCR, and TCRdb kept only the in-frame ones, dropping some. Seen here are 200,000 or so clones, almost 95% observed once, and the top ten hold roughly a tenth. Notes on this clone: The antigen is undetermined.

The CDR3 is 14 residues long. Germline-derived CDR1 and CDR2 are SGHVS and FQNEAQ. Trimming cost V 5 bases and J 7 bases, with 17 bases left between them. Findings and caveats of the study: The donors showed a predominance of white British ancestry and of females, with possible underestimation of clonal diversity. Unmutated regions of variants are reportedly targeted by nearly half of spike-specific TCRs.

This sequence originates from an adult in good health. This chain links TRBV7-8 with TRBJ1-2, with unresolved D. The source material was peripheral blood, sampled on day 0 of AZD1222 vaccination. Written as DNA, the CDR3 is TGTGCCAGCAGCCCAACCCAGGTTACCGGTGGCTACACCTTC. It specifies CASSPTQVTGGYTF. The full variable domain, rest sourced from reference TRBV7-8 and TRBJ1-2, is GAGVSQSPRYKVAKRGQDVALRCDPISGHVSLFWYQQALGQGPEFLTYFQNEAQLDKSGLPSDRFFAERPEGSVSTLKIQRTQQEDSAVYLCASSPTQVTGGYTFGSGTRLTVV.